This T cell receptor beta chain derives from a study of T-cell reconstitution after alpha-beta-depleted transplantation in children. This clonotype was found a few times. The CDR3 extends over 15 amino acids. The V gene lost 8 bases and the J gene lost 4 bases, with 21 bases spanning the gap. CDR1 MNHEY and CDR2 SVGEGT come from the germline V gene. It was with unique molecular identifiers that the TCRbeta library was prepared. TCRdb independently ran MiXCR on the PCR reads; one entry per CDR3 protein. The table records just over 950,000 distinct CDR3 sequences, roughly 29% of them present only once. This chain connects TRBV6-2 or TRBV6-3 to TRBJ2-7, with D possibly being TRBD1 (5 bases). This TCR came from a boy under two years old who had a stem cell transplant for SCID, so the T cells may come from the graft donor. Sequencing used PBMCs, mostly from graft donor cells, obtained 360 days after TCRalphabeta/CD19-depleted stem cell transplant. The CDR3, as DNA: TGTGCCAGCGGGCAGGGAACTACCTTGGTTTACGAGCAGTACTTC. Its translation is CASGQGTTLVYEQYF.